This TCR beta chain was identified in a study of blood T cell repertoires in COVID-19. This CDR3 region has 14 residues. The ends were cut back, 5 bases at V and 0 bases at J, with 7 bases in the middle. In germline, CDR1 is SEHNR, CDR2 FQNEAQ (reference sequence). This table comes from immunoSEQ multiplex PCR, and its TCRdb copy is limited to in-frame clones, with some not included. The sample holds more than 90,000 clones, about 90% seen once. The specimen was peripheral blood. This TCR came from a human donor in a cohort sampled during active COVID-19. This rearrangement joins TRBV7-9 to TRBJ1-4; unclear D gene. The CDR3 is CASSPRATNEKLFF. As DNA, the CDR3 is TGTGCCAGCAGCCCTAGAGCAACTAATGAAAAACTGTTTTTT.